These 17 T cell receptor beta chains originate from one sample sequenced in a study of Graves' ophthalmopathy and Graves' hyperthyroidism. RNA transcripts were the template, and TCR beta CDR3 regions were amplified from them. Scientists carried out first-round RT-PCR using HTBI primers and then a second-round multiplex PCR. TCRdb passed the multiplex PCR reads through MiXCR, listing each CDR3 protein once. Here the sample spans over a million distinct CDR3 sequences, about 40% being singletons. The sample comprised peripheral blood or thyroid tissue (not recorded which). The receptor source for this set is an adult man with Graves' hyperthyroidism.

Turning to this clonotype: A read error may account for a junction end that differs from germline. The genes are TRBV13 and TRBJ1-2, with D hard to call. This CDR3 is built from 15 residues. Germline values: CDR1 PRHDT, CDR2 FYEKMQ (reference sequence). The CDR3 sequence: CASSLESGEGYGYTF. Here the CDR3 DNA reads TGTGCTAGCAGTTTAGAGTCGGGTGAGGGCTACGGCTACACCTTC.

The rearrangement links TRBV27 to TRBJ1-6; D unresolved. The V end was cut by 6 bases, the J end by 10 bases, with 16 bases between. Germline CDR1 and CDR2: MNHEY and SMNVEV (reference sequence). This CDR3 is 14 amino acids long. The CDR3 loop reads CASSPRGLKSPLHF. For the CDR3, the DNA is TGTGCCAGCAGCCCGAGAGGGCTCAAGTCACCCCTCCACTTT.

This clonotype was seen at least ten times. J is TRBJ2-7 and V is TRBV6-5; D is ambiguous. This CDR3 region has 13 residues. Germline lookup yields CDR1 MNHEY and CDR2 SVGAGI. V was shortened by 4 bases and J by 9 bases, with 16 bases between the two germline ends. CDR3 protein: CASSFAPDASQYF. The DNA for the CDR3 is TGTGCCAGCAGTTTCGCCCCGGACGCGTCGCAGTACTTC.

The rearrangement joins TRBV29-1 to TRBJ2-5; TRBD1 is a possible D gene (6 bases). The germline gives CDR1 SQVTM, CDR2 ANQGSEA. The CDR3 is 14 residues long. The V end was cut by 4 bases, the J end by 3 bases, with 15 bases between. The CDR3 protein is CSVGGHSNKETQYF. The CDR3 DNA reads TGCAGCGTTGGGGGACACTCGAATAAAGAGACCCAGTACTTC.

This chain links TRBV10-3 with TRBJ2-7; no reliable D call. CDR3 length equals 14 residues. Germline V gives CDR1 ENHRY, CDR2 SYGVKD. V was trimmed by 5 bases and J by 2 bases, leaving 13 bases between them. CDR3 amino acids: CAISKRYTTYEQYF. CDR3 DNA sequence: TGTGCCATCAGTAAGAGGTATACGACCTACGAGCAGTACTTC.

This clonotype has more than one count but fewer than ten. The chain's CDR3 is CASSTGGQSQETQYF. CDR3 sequence (DNA): TGCGCCAGCTCTACAGGGGGCCAAAGCCAAGAGACCCAGTACTTC. The J gene is TRBJ2-5, the V gene TRBV10-1; 9 bases fit TRBD1. Trimming took 8 bases from V and 1 from J; bases not matched to a gene: 8. Germline CDR1 reads WNHNN; CDR2 reads SYGVQD (reference sequence). The length of the CDR3 is 15 residues.

This clonotype occurred a few times. A much larger clone lies one base from this, so it may be a read error. V is TRBV29-1 and J is TRBJ2-7; TRBD2 matches 11 bases. Germline values: CDR1 SQVTM, CDR2 ANQGSEA. J lost 3 bases, V lost 4 bases, and 8 bases had no gene match. The CDR3 covers 15 residues. CDR3 nucleotides: TGCAGCGTTGCGGCACCTAGCGGGAGGCTCTACGAGCAGTACTTC. Residues: CSVAAPSGRLYEQYF.

This clonotype appeared a few times. The gene calls are TRBV5-1 and TRBJ1-2; 7 positions match TRBD1. The V segment lost 4 bases and the J segment 0 bases; nucleotides outside the gene matches: 6. The germline CDR1 and CDR2 sequences are SGHRS and YFSETQ. The CDR3 is made up of 15 amino acids. CDR3 in DNA: TGCGCCAGCAGCCGAGACAGGGAGACTAACTATGGCTACACCTTC. This encodes CASSRDRETNYGYTF.

As concerns this clonotype: A much larger clone lies a single base off, so this may be a read error. The chain couples TRBV7-3 to TRBJ1-1; D gene uncertain. CDR1 is SGHTA and CDR2 is FQGTGA in the germline V gene. V was pared by 5 bases and J by 5 bases, with 12 bases between. The CDR3 has 13 amino acids. CDR3 nucleotide sequence: TGTGCCAGCAGCCCCTTCGCGAGAACTGAAGCTTTCTTT. Translation gives CASSPFARTEAFF.

This clonotype has only a few counts. The chain couples TRBV5-8 to TRBJ1-5; 7 nucleotides agree with TRBD1. The V segment lost 3 bases and the J segment 7 bases; nucleotides outside the gene matches: 19. The germline V gene encodes CDR1 SGHTS and CDR2 YDEGEE. The CDR3 sequence is 18 residues long. The CDR3 bases are TGTGCCAGCAGCTCCTCGGACAGGAGTCTAACCTCCGGGCAGCCCCAGCATTTT. Amino acids: CASSSSDRSLTSGQPQHF.

This chain uses TRBV28 with TRBJ2-7; 9 bases match TRBD2. The CDR3 consists of 15 residues. V lost 9 bases to trimming and J lost 3 bases; unmatched junction nucleotides: 12. Germline CDR1 MDHEN, CDR2 SYDVKM. Written as DNA, the CDR3 is TGTGCCAGTTCCGGTAGCGGGAGTACTGTCTACGAGCAGTACTTC. Translation gives CASSGSGSTVYEQYF.

On this clonotype: A read error may explain this, as a much larger clone is one base away. The CDR3 spells CASSQGQQTGSLFF. The CDR3 DNA reads as TGCGCCAGCAGCCAAGGCCAACAGACAGGCTCGCTGTTTTTT. The chain recombines TRBV4-3 with TRBJ1-4; a weak D match, TRBD1 (6 bases). The V end lost 1 base, the J end lost 14 bases, and 17 bases lay between the germline ends. CDR1 is LGHNA, CDR2 YSLEER, per germline. The CDR3 is 14 amino acids.

This clonotype was recorded at least ten times. The chain couples TRBV6-2 or TRBV6-3 to TRBJ1-1; D is unclear. The CDR3 runs to 16 residues. Looked up from germline, CDR1 is MNHEY and CDR2 is SVGEGT. Between the trimmed V and J ends, which lost 5 bases and 0 bases, there was a span of 16 bases. Written as DNA, the CDR3 is TGTGCCAGCAGTAGACACCTAAGCAACCTGAACACTGAAGCTTTCTTT. Protein: CASSRHLSNLNTEAFF.

As to this clonotype: This may come from a read error, since a much larger clone is one base off. The rearrangement joins TRBV10-3 to TRBJ1-4; maybe TRBD1 (5 bases). CDR3 length equals 15 residues. Germline CDR1 is ENHRY and CDR2 is SYGVKD. The CDR3 region has the DNA TGTGCCGTCAGTGAGCGGGGGGGTCAGAATGAAAAACTGTTTTTT. As protein: CAVSERGGQNEKLFF.

The rearrangement joins TRBV5-1 to TRBJ2-5; possibly TRBD1 or TRBD2 for D (5 bases each). In germline, CDR1 is SGHRS, CDR2 YFSETQ. The CDR3 extends over 12 amino acids. V dropped 7 bases and J dropped 3 bases, with 10 bases sitting between them. The CDR3 nucleotides read TGCGCCAGCGGTAGGGGAGAAGAGACCCAGTACTTC. Translating gives CASGRGEETQYF. Full variable domain (outside the CDR3, taken from reference TRBV5-1 and TRBJ2-5): KAGVTQTPRYLIKTRGQQVTLSCSPISGHRSVSWYQQTPGQGLQFLFEYFSETQRNKGNFPGRFSGRQFSNSRSEMNVSTLELGDSALYLCASGRGEETQYFGPGTRLLVL.

This clonotype was detected many times. This CDR3 is CSARDFVLSNSYEQYF. The CDR3 DNA is TGCAGTGCTAGAGATTTTGTACTGTCCAACTCCTACGAGCAGTACTTC. The rearrangement links TRBV20-1 to TRBJ2-7; D gene unclear. The germline V gene has CDR1 DFQATT and CDR2 SNEGSKA (reference sequence). This CDR3 is 16 amino acids long. V was pared by 0 bases and J by 0 bases, with 15 bases between.

This clonotype appeared many times. The rearrangement joins TRBV29-1 to TRBJ2-7, with D perhaps TRBD2 (6 bases). The ends were cut back, 4 bases at V and 6 bases at J, with 19 bases in the middle. Germline loops: CDR1 SQVTM, CDR2 ANQGSEA. The CDR3 loop spans 14 amino acids. The CDR3 DNA follows: TGCAGCGTTGGCTTCGGGGGAGAACTAGGCGAGCAGTACTTC. The encoded protein is CSVGFGGELGEQYF.